One and the same sample provided the 17 T cell receptor beta chains below, sequenced in a study of T cells in Graves' hyperthyroidism and ophthalmopathy. The source material, RNA transcripts, was used to amplify TCR beta CDR3 regions. First-round RT-PCR of the TCR CDR3 relied on the HTBI primer set. TCRdb recomputed calls from the multiplex PCR reads with MiXCR, one row per CDR3 protein. Of about 210,000 distinct CDR3 sequences in the sample, 15% to 20% are singletons; the top ten hold roughly 50%. Sequencing input: blood. Source of these receptors: a man aged 45 to 65 with Graves' hyperthyroidism.

Comment on this clonotype: Just one base apart from a much larger clone, this may be a read error. The CDR3 carries no conserved terminal phenylalanine or tryptophan, so it likely arises from a read error. V is TRBV11-3 and J is TRBJ2-7, with 13 positions matching TRBD2. The V gene's germline CDR1 is SGHNT and CDR2 YENEEA. The CDR3 spans 15 residues. Losses at the gene ends were 4 bases for V and 7 bases for J; bases not matched to a gene: 7. The CDR3 reads CASSYTSGRAGEQYL. In nucleotides, the CDR3 is TGTGCCAGCAGCTACACTAGCGGGAGGGCAGGTGAGCAGTACCTC.

This chain links TRBV2 with TRBJ2-7; D gene ambiguous. Trimming shortened V by 6 bases and J by 5 bases, and 20 bases separated the two germline ends. The germline V gene encodes CDR1 SNHLY and CDR2 FYNNEI. The CDR3 has 15 amino acids. The DNA of the CDR3 is TGTGCCAGCAGCCCCGATCCCGCCCAGAGTGACGAGCAGTACTTC. Translation: CASSPDPAQSDEQYF. The whole variable domain, filled in from reference TRBV2 and TRBJ2-7, reads EPEVTQTPSHQVTQMGQEVILRCVPISNHLYFYWYRQILGQKVEFLVSFYNNEISEKSEIFDDQFSVERPDGSNFTLKIRSTKLEDSAMYFCASSPDPAQSDEQYFGPGTRLTVT.

The chain employs TRBV24-1 and TRBJ2-7; D possibly corresponds to TRBD1 (5 bases). CDR1 KGHDR and CDR2 SFDVKD come from the germline V gene. Trimming took off 0 bases at V and 5 bases at J, with 10 bases between the two ends. This CDR3 is built from 14 residues. The CDR3 reads CATSDLRQGNEQYF. In DNA, the CDR3 is TGTGCCACCAGTGATTTGAGGCAGGGCAACGAGCAGTACTTC.

The sample holds many counts of this clonotype. The J gene is TRBJ2-5, the V gene TRBV28, with 11 bases fitting TRBD2. The CDR3 covers 16 residues. In germline, CDR1 is MDHEN, CDR2 SYDVKM. Losses at the gene ends were 6 bases for V and 5 bases for J; bases not matched to a gene: 11. CDR3 nucleotides: TGTGCCAGCAGAACATGGCTAGCGGGAGGAAGGGAGACCCAGTACTTC. Protein sequence: CASRTWLAGGRETQYF.

This clonotype was detected only a few times. The J gene is TRBJ2-3, the V gene TRBV5-8; 7 bases align to TRBD2. The germline V gene has CDR1 SGHTS and CDR2 YDEGEE. With V trimmed by 3 bases and J by 0 bases, 7 bases remained unmatched. The CDR3 runs to 16 residues. CDR3 residues: CASSSGGSVSTDTQYF. CDR3 DNA: TGTGCCAGCAGCTCTGGCGGGAGTGTGAGCACAGATACGCAGTATTTT. Full variable domain (remainder filled in from reference TRBV5-8 and TRBJ2-3): EAGVTQSPTHLIKTRGQQATLRCSPISGHTSVYWYQQALGLGLQFLLWYDEGEERNRGNFPPRFSGRQFPNYSSELNVNALELEDSALYLCASSSGGSVSTDTQYFGPGTRLTVL.

This chain joins TRBV7-3 and TRBJ2-2, with D maybe TRBD1 (6 bases). Germline V gives CDR1 SGHTA, CDR2 FQGTGA. The germline V and J ends were trimmed by 5 bases and 7 bases, with 20 bases remaining between them. The CDR3 contains 16 residues. In DNA form, the CDR3 reads TGTGCCAGCAGCCACTCCCCCACAGGGTTCGGCGGGGAGCTGTTTTTT. Its translation: CASSHSPTGFGGELFF.

The rearrangement links TRBV12-3 or TRBV12-4 to TRBJ2-7; D is undetermined. CDR3 length: 12 residues. V dropped 4 bases and J dropped 3 bases, with 7 bases sitting between them. CDR3 sequence (DNA): TGTGCCAGCAGTTCCGGTTTCTACGAGCAGTACTTC. This encodes CASSSGFYEQYF.

Many counts were recorded for this clonotype. The chain has TRBV5-1 and TRBJ2-3, with D unresolved. The CDR3 sequence is 14 residues long. V lost 1 base and J 1 base, leaving 7 bases between the germline ends. CDR1 and CDR2 (germline): SGHRS, YFSETQ. CDR3 DNA sequence: TGCGCCAGCAGCTTGCTAGACGGCACAGATACGCAGTATTTT. Residues: CASSLLDGTDTQYF.

This clonotype has ten or more counts. The rearrangement links TRBV6-1 to TRBJ2-2; D possibly corresponds to TRBD2 (6 bases). The CDR3 is made up of 12 amino acids. Germline CDR1 and CDR2: MNHNS and SASEGT. Deletions cut 7 bases from V and 3 bases from J, with 6 bases between. CDR3 sequence (DNA): TGTGCCAGCACGGGGGACACCGGGGAGCTGTTTTTT. It encodes CASTGDTGELFF.

The rearrangement uses TRBV10-1 and TRBJ1-5; TRBD1 aligns across 8 bases. V shed 2 bases and J 0 bases; nucleotides not matched to a gene: 3. The germline gives CDR1 WNHNN, CDR2 SYGVQD (reference sequence). The CDR3 length is 16 residues. Written as DNA, the CDR3 is TGCGCCAGCAGTGAGAACAGGGGGTATAGCAATCAGCCCCAGCATTTT. Translated: CASSENRGYSNQPQHF.

The CDR3 DNA reads as TGTGCCAGCAGCCAAGCTGGTTCGGAGGAGCAGTACTTC. Protein: CASSQAGSEEQYF. The gene calls are TRBV4-2 and TRBJ2-7, with D unclear. Trimming cost V 1 base and J 7 bases, with 11 bases left between them. CDR3 length: 13 amino acids. CDR1 and CDR2 from the germline V gene are LGHNA and YNFKEQ.

This chain uses TRBV20-1 with TRBJ2-7; 7 nucleotides match TRBD1. The CDR3 length is 14 residues. CDR1 is DFQATT and CDR2 is SNEGSKA in the germline V gene (reference sequence). The ends lost 0 bases at V and 3 bases at J; junction bases unmatched: 5. CDR3 DNA: TGCAGTGCTAGAGATCAGGCAGGGGGCTACGAGCAGTACTTC. It is translated as CSARDQAGGYEQYF.

The CDR3 reads CASSLLRLAGGLNEQFF. The CDR3 region has the DNA TGTGCCAGCAGCTTATTACGTCTAGCGGGGGGGCTCAATGAGCAGTTCTTC. The chain couples TRBV11-3 to TRBJ2-1; TRBD2 matches at 12 bases. The CDR3 totals 17 residues. Germline V gene lookup returns CDR1 SGHNT and CDR2 YENEEA. V lost 2 bases to trimming and J lost 6 bases; unmatched junction nucleotides: 8. Together with reference TRBV11-3 and TRBJ2-1, the CDR3 gives the full variable domain: EAGVVQSPRYKIIEKKQPVAFWCNPISGHNTLYWYLQNLGQGPELLIRYENEEAVDDSQLPKDRFSAERLKGVDSTLKIQPAELGDSAVYLCASSLLRLAGGLNEQFFGPGTRLTVL.

The genes are TRBV4-1 and TRBJ2-3; possible D gene TRBD1, 6 bases. CDR1 is MGHRA, CDR2 YSYEKL, per germline. V was shortened by 9 bases and J by 4 bases, with 20 bases between the two germline ends. The CDR3 is 15 amino acids. CDR3 DNA sequence: TGCGCCAGTAATTATAAAGGGGGTTTCCCAGATACGCAGTATTTT. Protein sequence: CASNYKGGFPDTQYF.

This chain connects TRBV7-9 to TRBJ1-5; D unresolved. Between the trimmed V and J ends, which lost 1 base and 5 bases, there was a span of 15 bases. Germline CDR1 SEHNR, CDR2 FQNEAQ (reference sequence). The length of the CDR3 is 16 residues. The CDR3 region has the DNA TGTGCCAGCAGCTTAGTCTTGGACGGTCGGCATCAGCCCCAGCATTTT. Protein sequence: CASSLVLDGRHQPQHF.

In this sample, this clonotype turned up a few times. The V and J genes are TRBV5-1 and TRBJ2-7, with D unclear. V was cut by 4 bases and J by 0 bases, with 5 bases left in between. The CDR3 length is 12 residues. Germline V gene data show CDR1 as SGHRS and CDR2 as YFSETQ. The CDR3 sequence: CASSGYSYEQYF. The CDR3 DNA sequence: TGCGCCAGCAGCGGCTACTCCTACGAGCAGTACTTC.

This clonotype was picked up many times. The J gene is TRBJ1-2, the V gene TRBV11-2, with a tentative D call TRBD1 (5 bases). The germline V gene has CDR1 SGHAT and CDR2 FQNNGV. The V and J ends lost 0 bases and 7 bases respectively, with 9 bases between them. The CDR3 is 13 residues long. CDR3 nucleotide sequence: TGTGCCAGCAGCTTAGAAGGGGTAATTGGCTACACCTTC. It encodes CASSLEGVIGYTF.